The source of this T cell receptor beta chain is a study of CD8 T cells in ankylosing spondylitis (dated by TCRdb to the late 2010s). Regarding the complete study: To find TCR variants linked to disease, the study profiled T cell receptor beta repertoires in ankylosing spondylitis patients and healthy donors. The full study cohort comprised 25 ankylosing spondylitis patients and 85 to 120 healthy donors. Samples of peripheral blood were taken, and for ankylosing spondylitis patients, synovial fluid was collected as well.

About this clonotype: Its specific antigen is unknown. There are no base qualities to consult, and no much larger clone falls within one base.

The investigation overall reported the following: The disease-linked clones had a CD8+ phenotype and were found at relatively low frequencies in peripheral blood. The disease-linked clones were reported to be significantly enriched in matched synovial fluid samples from ankylosing spondylitis patients. Some of the motif variants had been reported before in the synovial fluid and blood of reactive arthritis patients, a finding that suggests common disease-initiation mechanisms. A TCR beta motif of several highly homologous amino acid variants appeared characteristic of blood from ankylosing spondylitis patients.

Trimming removed 3 bases from V and 5 bases from J, leaving 15 bases between the germline ends. Taken from cysteine to phenylalanine, the CDR3 has 14 residues. CDR3 DNA only is kept here, 42 bases in frame from base 1. CDR1 and CDR2 are read off the germline V gene (reference sequence) as DFQATT and SNEGSKA. Instrument on record: Illumina HiSeq 2500. TCR beta libraries were prepared by quantitative 5'-RACE with molecular barcodes. In the paper's pipeline: Disease-linked TCR variants were identified with a new computational method built on a probabilistic model of VDJ rearrangement. TCRdb trimmed public reads at Q25 via fastp, called clones via MiXCR and kept in-frame beta chains. Under each unique CDR3 protein, matching rows form one entry showing the most common genes and DNA. In this record, the V and J calls reflect TCRdb's handling and not the investigators' own analysis. The sample has around 120,000 distinct CDR3 sequences on record, around 8.5% of them singletons. 3% to 4% of the sample is in the top ten clones.

The sequenced sample consisted of blood, either unsorted or a sorted T cell fraction (not recorded which). The sequence derives from a male donor with ankylosing spondylitis or in good health (not recorded which). The chain uses TRBV20-1 and TRBJ2-3; a weak D assignment points to TRBD2 (6 bases agree). CDR3 sequence: CSASSSERVDTQYF. The sequenced DNA: TGCAGTGCTAGTTCTAGCGAGAGGGTAGATACGCAGTATTTT.